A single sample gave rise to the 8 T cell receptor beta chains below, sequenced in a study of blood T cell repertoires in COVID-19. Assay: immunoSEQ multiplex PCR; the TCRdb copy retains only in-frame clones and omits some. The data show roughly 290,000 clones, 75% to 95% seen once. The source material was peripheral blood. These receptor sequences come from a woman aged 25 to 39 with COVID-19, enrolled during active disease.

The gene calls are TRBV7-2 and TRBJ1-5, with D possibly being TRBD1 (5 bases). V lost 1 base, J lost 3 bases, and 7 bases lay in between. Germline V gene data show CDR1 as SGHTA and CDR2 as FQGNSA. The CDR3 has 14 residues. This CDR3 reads CASSLEGSNQPQHF. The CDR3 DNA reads TGTGCCAGCAGCTTAGAGGGGTCCAATCAGCCCCAGCATTTT.

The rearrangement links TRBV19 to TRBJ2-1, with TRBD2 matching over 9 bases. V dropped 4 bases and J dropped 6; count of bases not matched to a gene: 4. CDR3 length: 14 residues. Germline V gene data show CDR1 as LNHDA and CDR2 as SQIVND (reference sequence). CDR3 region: CASSTLAGVNEQFF. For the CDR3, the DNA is TGTGCCAGTAGTACCTTAGCGGGAGTCAATGAGCAGTTCTTC.

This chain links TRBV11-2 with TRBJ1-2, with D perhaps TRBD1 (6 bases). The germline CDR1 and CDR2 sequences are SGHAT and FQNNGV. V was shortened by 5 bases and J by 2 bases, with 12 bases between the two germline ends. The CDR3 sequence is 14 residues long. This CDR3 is CASSPGTLNYGYTF. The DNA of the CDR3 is TGTGCCAGCAGCCCAGGGACATTGAACTATGGCTACACCTTC.

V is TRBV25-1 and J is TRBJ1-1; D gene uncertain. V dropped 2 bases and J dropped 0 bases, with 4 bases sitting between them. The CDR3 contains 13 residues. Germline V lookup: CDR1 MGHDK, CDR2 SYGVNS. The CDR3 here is CASSETVNTEAFF. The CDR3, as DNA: TGTGCCAGCAGTGAAACAGTGAACACTGAAGCTTTCTTT.

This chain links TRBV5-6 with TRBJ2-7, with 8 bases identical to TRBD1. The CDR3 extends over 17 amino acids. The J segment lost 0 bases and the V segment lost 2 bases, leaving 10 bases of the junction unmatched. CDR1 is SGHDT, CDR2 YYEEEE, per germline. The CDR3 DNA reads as TGTGCCAGCAGCTTAGGCTTGGCGGGACAGGACTCCTACGAGCAGTACTTC. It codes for CASSLGLAGQDSYEQYF. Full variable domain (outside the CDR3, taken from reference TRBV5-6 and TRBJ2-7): DAGVTQSPTHLIKTRGQQVTLRCSPKSGHDTVSWYQQALGQGPQFIFQYYEEEERQRGNFPDRFSGHQFPNYSSELNVNALLLGDSALYLCASSLGLAGQDSYEQYFGPGTRLTVT.

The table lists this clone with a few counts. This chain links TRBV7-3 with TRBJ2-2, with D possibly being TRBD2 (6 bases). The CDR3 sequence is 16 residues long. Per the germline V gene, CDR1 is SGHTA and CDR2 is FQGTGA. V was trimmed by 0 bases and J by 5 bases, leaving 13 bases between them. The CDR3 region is CASSLTGGKVTGELFF. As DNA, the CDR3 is TGTGCCAGCAGCTTAACTGGCGGGAAGGTAACCGGGGAGCTGTTTTTT.

The CDR3 protein is CASSERSRGRPYEQYF. CDR3 in DNA: TGTGCCAGCAGTGAGCGGTCGCGGGGGCGGCCCTACGAGCAGTACTTC. The rearrangement links TRBV6-1 to TRBJ2-7; D perhaps matches TRBD2 (7 bases). V lost 3 bases and J lost 2, with 17 bases in between. The CDR3 sequence is 16 residues long. Germline CDR1 is MNHNS and CDR2 is SASEGT.

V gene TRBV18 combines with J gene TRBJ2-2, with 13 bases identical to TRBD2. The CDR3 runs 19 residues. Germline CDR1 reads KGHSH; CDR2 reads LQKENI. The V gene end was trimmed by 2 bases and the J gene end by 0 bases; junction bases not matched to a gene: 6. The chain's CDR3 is CASSPRTSGGFANTGELFF. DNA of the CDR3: TGTGCCAGCTCACCAAGGACTAGCGGGGGTTTCGCGAACACCGGGGAGCTGTTTTTT.